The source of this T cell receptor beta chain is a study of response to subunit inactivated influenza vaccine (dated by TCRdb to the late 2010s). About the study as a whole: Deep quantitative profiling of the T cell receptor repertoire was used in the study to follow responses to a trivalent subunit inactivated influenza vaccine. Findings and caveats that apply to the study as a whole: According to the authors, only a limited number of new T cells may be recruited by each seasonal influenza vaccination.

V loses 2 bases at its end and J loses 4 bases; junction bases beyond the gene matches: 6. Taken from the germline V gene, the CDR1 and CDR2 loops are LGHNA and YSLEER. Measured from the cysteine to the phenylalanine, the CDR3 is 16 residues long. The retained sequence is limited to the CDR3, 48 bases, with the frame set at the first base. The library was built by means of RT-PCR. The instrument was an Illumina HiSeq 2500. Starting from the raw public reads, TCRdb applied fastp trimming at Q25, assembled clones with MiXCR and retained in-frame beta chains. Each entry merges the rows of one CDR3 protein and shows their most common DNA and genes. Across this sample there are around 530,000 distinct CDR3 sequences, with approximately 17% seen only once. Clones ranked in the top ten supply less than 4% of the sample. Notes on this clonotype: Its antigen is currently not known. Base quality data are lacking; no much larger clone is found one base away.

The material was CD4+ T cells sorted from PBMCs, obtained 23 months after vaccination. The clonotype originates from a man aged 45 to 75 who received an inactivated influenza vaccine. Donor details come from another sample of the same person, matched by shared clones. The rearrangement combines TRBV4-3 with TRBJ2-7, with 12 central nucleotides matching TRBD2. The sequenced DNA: TGCGCCAGCAGCCAATATCTAGCGGGAGGGAGTTACGAGCAGTACTTC. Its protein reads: CASSQYLAGGSYEQYF.